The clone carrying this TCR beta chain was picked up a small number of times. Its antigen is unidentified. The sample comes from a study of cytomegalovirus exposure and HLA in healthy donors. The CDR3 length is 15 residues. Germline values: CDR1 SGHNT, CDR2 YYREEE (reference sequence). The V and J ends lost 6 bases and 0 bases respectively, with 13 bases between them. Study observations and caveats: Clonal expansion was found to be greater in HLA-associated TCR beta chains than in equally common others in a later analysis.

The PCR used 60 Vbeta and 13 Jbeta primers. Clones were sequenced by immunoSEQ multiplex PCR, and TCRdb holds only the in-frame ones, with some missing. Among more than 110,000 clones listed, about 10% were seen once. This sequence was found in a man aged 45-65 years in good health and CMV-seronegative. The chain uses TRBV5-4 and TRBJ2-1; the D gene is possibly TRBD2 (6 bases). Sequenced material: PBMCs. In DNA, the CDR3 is TGTGCCAGCACCAAGGAGGGAAGCTCCTACAATGAGCAGTTCTTC. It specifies CASTKEGSSYNEQFF.